Each of the 24 T cell receptor beta chains below was sequenced from the same sample in a study of control samples from healthy donors and cancer patients. Only in-frame clones appear in the TCRdb table, and some are missing; sequencing was by immunoSEQ multiplex PCR. The table has 90,000 or so clones, about 85% seen once. Input material: blood. Receptors originate from a man aged 30 to 39 in good health.

This chain links TRBV5-5 with TRBJ2-7; no reliable D call. The V and J ends lost 0 bases and 4 bases respectively, with 11 bases between them. The CDR3 length is 14 residues. CDR1 is SGHKS, CDR2 YYEKEE, per germline (reference sequence). The CDR3 loop is CASSLAGSSYEQYF. As DNA, the CDR3 is TGTGCCAGCAGCTTGGCCGGGTCGTCGTACGAGCAGTACTTC.

The count of this clone is one. The chain recombines TRBV7-3 with TRBJ1-1; D gene uncertain. The V end lost 5 bases, the J end lost 1 base, and 11 bases lay between the germline ends. Germline V gene sequence: CDR1 SGHTA, CDR2 FQGTGA. CDR3 length: 14 amino acids. CDR3 DNA sequence: TGTGCCAGCAGCGCAACTCCGGGGAACACTGAAGCTTTCTTT. Its protein is CASSATPGNTEAFF.

The gene calls are TRBV7-3 and TRBJ2-2; TRBD1 or TRBD2 may be the D gene (5 bases each). The germline V and J ends were trimmed by 1 base and 8 bases, with 8 bases remaining between them. The CDR3 extends over 13 amino acids. Per germline, CDR1 SGHTA and CDR2 FQGTGA. CDR3 sequence (DNA): TGTGCCAGCAGCTTAAGGGGGTTGGGGGAGCTGTTTTTT. Residues: CASSLRGLGELFF.

This clone was observed a single time. V gene TRBV5-5 combines with J gene TRBJ1-1; D gene unclear. Germline V gene data show CDR1 as SGHKS and CDR2 as YYEKEE (reference sequence). The CDR3 sequence is 13 residues long. V dropped 4 bases and J dropped 1 base, with 8 bases sitting between them. The CDR3 sequence is CASSTLGNTEAFF. The CDR3 nucleotides read TGTGCCAGCAGCACACTGGGGAACACTGAAGCTTTCTTT.

This rearrangement joins TRBV5-1 to TRBJ2-2; D gene uncertain. Germline-derived CDR1 and CDR2 are SGHRS and YFSETQ. The length of the CDR3 is 13 residues. The V gene lost 10 bases and the J gene lost 2 bases, with 12 bases spanning the gap. CDR3 DNA: TGCGCCTCCTCGACGGATAACACCGGGGAGCTGTTTTTT. Amino acids: CASSTDNTGELFF.

The chain uses TRBV2 and TRBJ1-4, with 8 bases lining up with TRBD1. Germline CDR1 and CDR2: SNHLY and FYNNEI. J gave up 8 bases and V 2 bases, and 4 bases lay outside the gene matches. The CDR3 spans 14 residues. In nucleotides, the CDR3 is TGTGCCAGCAGTGAACGGACAGGGCCCGAAAAACTGTTTTTT. Residues: CASSERTGPEKLFF.

V and J are TRBV28 and TRBJ2-7; D is perhaps TRBD1 (5 bases). Per germline, CDR1 MDHEN and CDR2 SYDVKM. The CDR3 is 13 residues long. The ends were cut back, 5 bases at V and 0 bases at J, with 8 bases in the middle. The CDR3 DNA follows: TGTGCCAGCAGTAGACAGATCTCCTACGAGCAGTACTTC. Translation gives CASSRQISYEQYF.

The rearrangement links TRBV5-5 to TRBJ2-2; perhaps TRBD1 as D (6 bases). The CDR3 is 14 amino acids. The germline CDR1 and CDR2 sequences are SGHKS and YYEKEE (reference sequence). V was shortened by 7 bases and J by 2 bases, with 12 bases between the two germline ends. The CDR3 spells CASVPGQNTGELFF. The CDR3 DNA reads as TGTGCCAGCGTACCGGGACAAAACACCGGGGAGCTGTTTTTT. Drawing the rest from reference TRBV5-5 and TRBJ2-2, the complete variable domain is DAGVTQSPTHLIKTRGQQVTLRCSPISGHKSVSWYQQVLGQGPQFIFQYYEKEERGRGNFPDRFSARQFPNYSSELNVNALLLGDSALYLCASVPGQNTGELFFGEGSRLTVL.

The chain carries TRBV28 and TRBJ2-2; 8 nucleotides align to TRBD2. In germline, CDR1 is MDHEN, CDR2 SYDVKM. This CDR3 has 13 amino acids. The trim removed 7 bases at V and 7 bases at J, leaving 5 bases unmatched. In nucleotides, the CDR3 is TGTGCCAGCAAGCGGGGGTTGGGCGGGGAGCTGTTTTTT. Translation: CASKRGLGGELFF.

V and J are TRBV5-4 and TRBJ2-1; D is unresolved. The CDR3 has 14 residues. Germline V gene sequence: CDR1 SGHNT, CDR2 YYREEE (reference sequence). V lost 9 bases and J 0 bases, leaving 13 bases between the germline ends. The CDR3 DNA is TGTGCCACCCTCTACTCGCCCTCCTACAATGAGCAGTTCTTC. It yields the protein CATLYSPSYNEQFF.

The V call is TRBV11-2, the J call TRBJ2-4; TRBD1 matches 7 bases. Germline CDR1 SGHAT, CDR2 FQNNGV. The CDR3 has 15 amino acids. V lost 1 base to trimming and J lost 1 base; unmatched junction nucleotides: 1. CDR3 protein: CASSLARGAKNIQYF. The CDR3 DNA sequence: TGTGCCAGCAGCTTAGCCAGGGGGGCCAAAAACATTCAGTACTTC.

The rearrangement joins TRBV25-1 to TRBJ1-6, with D unclear. The germline V and J ends were trimmed by 1 base and 7 bases, with 11 bases remaining between them. Germline CDR1 reads MGHDK; CDR2 reads SYGVNS. The CDR3 loop spans 15 amino acids. The CDR3 protein is CASSESGAGNSPLHF. The CDR3 nucleotides are TGTGCCAGCAGTGAATCTGGCGCGGGAAATTCACCCCTCCACTTT.

This chain joins TRBV13 and TRBJ1-3; TRBD1 matches 7 bases. Trimming took 0 bases from V and 0 from J; bases not matched to a gene: 8. Germline CDR1 PRHDT, CDR2 FYEKMQ (reference sequence). This CDR3 contains 18 residues. CDR3 DNA sequence: TGTGCCAGCAGCTTAGGCAGAGAGGGGGCCTTCTCTGGAAACACCATATATTTT. Residues: CASSLGREGAFSGNTIYF.

The chain has TRBV30 and TRBJ2-7; 12 bases are a match to TRBD1. CDR1 and CDR2 (germline): GTSNPN, SVGIG (reference sequence). This CDR3 spans 14 amino acids. V lost 4 bases to trimming and J lost 5 bases; unmatched junction nucleotides: 6. The CDR3 protein is CAWTTGQGANEQYF. The CDR3, as DNA: TGTGCCTGGACGACGGGACAGGGGGCGAACGAGCAGTACTTC.

This chain connects TRBV2 to TRBJ1-5; no clear D gene. Germline-derived CDR1 and CDR2 are SNHLY and FYNNEI. V lost 4 bases, J lost 1 base, and 8 bases lay in between. The length of the CDR3 is 14 residues. The CDR3 sequence is CASSGGRSNQPQHF. CDR3 in DNA: TGTGCCAGCAGTGGAGGGAGGAGCAATCAGCCCCAGCATTTT.

This CDR3 reads CASSLDSGFNEKLFF. The CDR3 nucleotides read TGTGCCAGCAGCCTAGACTCAGGGTTTAATGAAAAACTGTTTTTT. The rearrangement links TRBV7-6 to TRBJ1-4, with a tentative D call TRBD1 (5 bases). Germline V CDR1 and CDR2: SGHVS, FNYEAQ. This CDR3 region has 15 residues. V was clipped by 5 bases and J by 4 bases, with 14 bases between them.

The chain uses TRBV5-6 and TRBJ2-7, with TRBD1 identical over 7 bases. The junction had 10 bases not matched to a gene; V was cut back by 1 base and J by 6 bases. The CDR3 is 15 amino acids. The germline gives CDR1 SGHDT, CDR2 YYEEEE. CDR3 in DNA: TGTGCCAGCAGCTTGTCGTGGACAGGTGGCTCCGAGCAGTACTTC. Protein sequence: CASSLSWTGGSEQYF.

The chain employs TRBV2 and TRBJ2-1; unclear D gene. This CDR3 comprises 11 residues. CDR1 is SNHLY and CDR2 is FYNNEI in the germline V gene. V lost 3 bases to trimming and J lost 4 bases, with 1 base between them. The CDR3 spells CASSDYNEQFF. The DNA for the CDR3 is TGTGCCAGCAGTGATTACAATGAGCAGTTCTTC.

The chain is built from TRBV5-1 and TRBJ1-4; D not certain. Germline CDR1 and CDR2: SGHRS and YFSETQ. Deletions cut 0 bases from V and 2 bases from J, with 5 bases between. This CDR3 has 14 residues. The CDR3 loop reads CASSLDGTNEKLFF. The CDR3 DNA follows: TGCGCCAGCAGCTTGGACGGTACTAATGAAAAACTGTTTTTT.

A few counts support this clone. The identical CDR3 is also encoded by other nucleotide sequences in the sample. This chain joins TRBV2 and TRBJ2-7; 7 bases align to TRBD1. The CDR3 spans 12 residues. V lost 6 bases and J lost 3; bases outside the gene matches: 2. The V gene's germline CDR1 is SNHLY and CDR2 FYNNEI. The CDR3 spells CASSGDSYEQYF. The CDR3, as DNA: TGTGCCAGCAGCGGGGACAGCTACGAGCAGTACTTC.

The genes are TRBV3-1 (or the pseudogene TRBV3-2) and TRBJ1-2, with D uncertain. This CDR3 has 17 residues. V lost 3 bases and J 0 bases, leaving 17 bases between the germline ends. Germline V lookup: CDR1 LGHDT, CDR2 YNNKEL (reference sequence). CDR3 sequence: CASSQGGQHRSNYGYTF. As DNA, the CDR3 is TGTGCCAGCAGCCAGGGCGGGCAGCACCGATCTAACTATGGCTACACCTTC.

This clone was detected only a few times. The chain uses TRBV7-9 and TRBJ2-2, with 8 bases lining up with TRBD1. From germline, CDR1 is SEHNR and CDR2 FQNEAQ (reference sequence). This CDR3 has 21 residues. J was trimmed by 1 base and V by 7 bases; bases with no gene match: 23. CDR3 DNA sequence: TGTGCCAGCACCTACCGGGGAGAAAGGACAGGGATATTCGGGAACACCGGGGAGCTGTTTTTT. Protein: CASTYRGERTGIFGNTGELFF. Combining the CDR3 with reference TRBV7-9 and TRBJ2-2 gives the whole variable domain DTGVSQNPRHKITKRGQNVTFRCDPISEHNRLYWYRQTLGQGPEFLTYFQNEAQLEKSRLLSDRFSAERPKGSFSTLEIQRTEQGDSAMYLCASTYRGERTGIFGNTGELFFGEGSRLTVL.

The V call is TRBV6-5, the J call TRBJ1-1, with D uncertain. Between the trimmed V and J ends, which lost 5 bases and 0 bases, there was a span of 13 bases. The CDR3 consists of 15 residues. CDR1 is MNHEY, CDR2 SVGAGI, per germline. CDR3 region: CASSRLLDLNTEAFF. CDR3 nucleotide sequence: TGTGCCAGCAGTCGCCTACTGGATCTGAACACTGAAGCTTTCTTT.

This clone was seen more than once but under ten times. The rearrangement links TRBV28 to TRBJ1-1; D is unclear. The CDR3 contains 14 residues. Deletions cut 5 bases from V and 4 bases from J, with 14 bases between. The germline V gene encodes CDR1 MDHEN and CDR2 SYDVKM. Here the CDR3 reads CASSRRARGTEAFF. As DNA, the CDR3 is TGTGCCAGCAGTCGCCGCGCTCGGGGCACTGAAGCTTTCTTT.